This paragraph reports one T cell receptor beta chain. Antigen: not known. As to time point: recipient sample about 28 days before transplant, after cytoreduction. The trim removed 6 bases at V and 4 bases at J, leaving 6 bases unmatched. The CDR3 has 14 residues. The germline V gene has CDR1 SGHDT and CDR2 YYEEEE. The entry originates in a study of T cell clonotyping in hematopoietic cell transplantation. Clones were sequenced by immunoSEQ multiplex PCR, and TCRdb holds only the in-frame ones, with some missing. The data show about 20,000 clones, with roughly 88% seen just once and approximately 8.4% held by the top ten. Points from the study as a whole: Higher Inverse Simpson Index values in graft donor and pretransplant recipient predicted broader posttransplant TCR diversity. At the given depth, recipient repertoires were over 95% de novo clonotypes.

The material sequenced was peripheral blood mononuclear cells, taken before stem cell transplant. The sequence was obtained from a man between 50 and 59 years old with acute myeloid leukemia. Some clones in this sample may be carry-over from other donors' samples. This sequence joins TRBV5-6 and TRBJ2-1; 8 bases fit TRBD1. The CDR3 DNA reads as TGTGCCAGCACCTCAGACAGGGGATACAATGAGCAGTTCTTC. Translating it yields CASTSDRGYNEQFF.